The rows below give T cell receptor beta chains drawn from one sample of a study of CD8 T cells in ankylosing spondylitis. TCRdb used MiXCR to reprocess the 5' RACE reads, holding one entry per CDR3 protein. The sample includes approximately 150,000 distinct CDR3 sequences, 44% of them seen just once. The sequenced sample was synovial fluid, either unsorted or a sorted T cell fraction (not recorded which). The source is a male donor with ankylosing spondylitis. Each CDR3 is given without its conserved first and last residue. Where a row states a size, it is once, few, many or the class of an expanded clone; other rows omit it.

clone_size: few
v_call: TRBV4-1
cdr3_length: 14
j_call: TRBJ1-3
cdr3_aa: ASSQDQSGYGNTIY

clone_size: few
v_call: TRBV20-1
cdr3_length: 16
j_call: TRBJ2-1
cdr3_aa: SARYRLAGVSSYNEQF

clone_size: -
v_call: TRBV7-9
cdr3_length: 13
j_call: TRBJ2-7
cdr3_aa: ASSSPGLVKGEQY

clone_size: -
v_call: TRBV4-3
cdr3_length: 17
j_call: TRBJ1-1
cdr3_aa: ASSQGRRTGGGVNTEAF

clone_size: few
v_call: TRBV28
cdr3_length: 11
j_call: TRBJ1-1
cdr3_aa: ASRYAEGTEAF

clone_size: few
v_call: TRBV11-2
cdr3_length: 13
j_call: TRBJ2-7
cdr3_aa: ASSLGGGQGYEQY

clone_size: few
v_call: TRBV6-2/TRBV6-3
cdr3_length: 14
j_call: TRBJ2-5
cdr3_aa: ASSTDRTGIWETQY

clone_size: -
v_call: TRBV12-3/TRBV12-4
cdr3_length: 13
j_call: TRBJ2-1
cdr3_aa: ASTTGTSVEGEQF

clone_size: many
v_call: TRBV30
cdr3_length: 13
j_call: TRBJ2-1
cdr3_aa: AWSVGAGSHNEQF

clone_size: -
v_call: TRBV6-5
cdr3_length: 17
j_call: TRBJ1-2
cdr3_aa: ASSYSNPGAGPPLYGYT

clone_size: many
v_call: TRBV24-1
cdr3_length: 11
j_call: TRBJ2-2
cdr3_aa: ATSDLQAGELF

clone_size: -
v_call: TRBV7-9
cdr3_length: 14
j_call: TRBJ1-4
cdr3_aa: ASSLGTALGGEKLF

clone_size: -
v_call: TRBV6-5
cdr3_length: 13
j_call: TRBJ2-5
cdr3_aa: ASSLSGPVWETQY

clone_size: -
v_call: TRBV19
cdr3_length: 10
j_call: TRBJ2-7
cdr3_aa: ASSGDTYEQY

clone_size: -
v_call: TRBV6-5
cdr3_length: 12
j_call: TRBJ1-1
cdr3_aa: ASSYAVSGGEAF

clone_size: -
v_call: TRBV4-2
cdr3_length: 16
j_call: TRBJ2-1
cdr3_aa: ASSQDPFAGGILGEQF

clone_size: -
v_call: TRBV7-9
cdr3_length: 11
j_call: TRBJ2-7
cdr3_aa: ASSPMFGYEQY

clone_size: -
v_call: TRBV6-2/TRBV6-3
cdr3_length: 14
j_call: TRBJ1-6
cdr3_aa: ASSYPPDSYNSPLH

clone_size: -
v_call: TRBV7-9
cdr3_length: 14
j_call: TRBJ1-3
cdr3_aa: ASSLGRPFSGNTIY

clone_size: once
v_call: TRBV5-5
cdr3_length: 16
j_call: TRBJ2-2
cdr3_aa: ASSFWGRGSLDTGELF

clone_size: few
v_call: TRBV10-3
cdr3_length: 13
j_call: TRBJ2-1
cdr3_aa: AISEGTVVPHEQF

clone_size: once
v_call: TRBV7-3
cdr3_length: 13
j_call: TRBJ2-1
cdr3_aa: ASSPRAHSHNEQF

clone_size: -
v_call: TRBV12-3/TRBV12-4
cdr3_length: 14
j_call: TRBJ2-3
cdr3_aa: ASSPGAGGSTDTQY

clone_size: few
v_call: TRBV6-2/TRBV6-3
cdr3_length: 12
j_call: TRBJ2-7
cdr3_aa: ASSYWDISYEQY

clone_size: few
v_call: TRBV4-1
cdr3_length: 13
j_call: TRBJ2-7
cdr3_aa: ASSGRDRGRLEVY

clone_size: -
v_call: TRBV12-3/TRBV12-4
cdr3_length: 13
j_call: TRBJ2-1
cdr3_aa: ASSPGRGEYNEQF

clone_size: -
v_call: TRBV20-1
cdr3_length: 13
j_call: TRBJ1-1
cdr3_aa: SARALEGRDTEAF

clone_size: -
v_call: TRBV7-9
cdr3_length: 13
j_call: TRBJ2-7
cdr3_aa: ASSPKQGAVYEQY

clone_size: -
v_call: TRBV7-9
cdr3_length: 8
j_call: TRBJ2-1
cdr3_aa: ALWDVGQF

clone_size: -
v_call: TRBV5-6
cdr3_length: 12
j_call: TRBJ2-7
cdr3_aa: ASSDGQAPYEQY

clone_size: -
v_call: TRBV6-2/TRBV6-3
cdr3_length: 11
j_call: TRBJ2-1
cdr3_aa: ASGRDSYNEQF